This T cell receptor beta chain was retrieved from a study of CD8+CD57+ T cells in acquired aplastic anemia. Study in general: DNA recovered from sorted CD4+ and CD8+ cells had a mean of 3.2 ug. Healthy donors yielded roughly 9.8 million CD4+ cell reads on average.

Study conclusions and caveats: It was found that some 31 CD8+ CDR3 sequences were shared between patients and controls. Levels of CD8+ Simpson's diversity were not significantly distinct in patients versus controls.

CDR1 and CDR2 from the germline V gene are MNHEY and SVGAGI. This CDR3 is 13 amino acids long. V was shortened by 5 bases and J by 7 bases, with 12 bases between the two germline ends. The template used for profiling TCR beta VDJ and CDR3 was genomic DNA. TCRdb ran MiXCR on the reads and lists one entry per CDR3 protein. The table shows 150,000 to 200,000 distinct CDR3 sequences, with around 40% occurring only once. This clonotype has ten or more counts. Its target is not known. The specimen was sorted CD4+, CD8+, or CD8+CD57+ T cells (not recorded which) from PBMCs. This clonotype was obtained from a human donor in good health. The chain carries TRBV6-5 and TRBJ2-1; D possibly corresponds to TRBD2 (5 bases). In DNA form, the CDR3 reads TGTGCCAGCAGTCACGAATCGGGGAATGAGCAGTTCTTC. Amino acids: CASSHESGNEQFF.